This TCR beta chain was identified in a study of blood T cell repertoires in COVID-19 (TCRdb year 2020). At the level of the whole study: Samples from collaborators originated in the United States, Italy and Spain and spanned both the acute and convalescent phases of COVID-19. Where available, HLA class I and class II types were obtained from metadata supplied by the sample provider rather than from assay-based typing. The dataset comprised deeply sampled blood TCRbeta repertoires from subjects exposed to, actively infected with, or recovered from COVID-19. Samples were obtained from the ongoing ImmuneRACE study (first 160 participants) and from 950 to 1,500 subjects provided by 6 global collaborators. The repertoires were released in a freely available public database meant as a resource for research on the immune response to SARS-CoV-2. A de-identified subject ID, COVID-19 status, age in years and sex were almost always included in the sample metadata. The material from the prospective study consisted of cDNA or gDNA derived from T cells, B-cell-depleted T cells, or PBMCs.

Comment on this clone: Its antigen is currently not known. No per-base quality is available; no much larger clone lies one base away.

V lost 5 bases and J lost 6 bases; the stretch between them is 10 bases long. CDR1 and CDR2, per the germline V gene (reference sequence), are DFQATT and SNEGSKA. The CDR3 covers 11 residues, taking in both the cysteine and the phenylalanine. The retained sequence is limited to the CDR3, 33 bases, with the frame set at the first base. TCRbeta CDR3 regions were amplified from genomic DNA by means of the immunoSEQ Assay, a bias-controlled multiplex PCR. As for how the authors treated the data: The number of nucleated cells in each sample was estimated by amplification of reference gene primers within the assay. Sequence reads were collapsed and filtered to measure the absolute abundance of every unique TCRbeta CDR3 rearrangement. For each sample, productive Simpson clonality was calculated as the square root of Simpson's diversity index over productive rearrangements. Imported from immuneACCESS, the table was reduced by TCRdb to in-frame sequences with V and J called. These copies leave out some clones; in studies compared against another copy, an unresolved V gene accounts for under half, and the cause of the remainder is not known. That table furnishes V, J and clone size, whereas the DNA furnished D and trimming. This sample holds some 250,000 clones; 91% were observed only once. The ten largest make up about 1.2% of the sample.

Points the paper makes about the study in general: Clinical and demographic metadata were provided uncurated, with the amount varying by source and participant.

Participants in the prospective study were aged roughly 18 to 90 years, lived in over 20 United States geographic areas, and enrolled through a virtual design. Cohort assignment in the prospective study relied on participant-reported clinical history from a screening survey and a study questionnaire. In the prospective study, whole blood, serum and a nasopharyngeal or oropharyngeal swab were collected from each participant by mobile phlebotomists. Additional blood draws and questionnaires over a 2-month period could optionally be provided by prospective study participants. Before DNA extraction, blood samples from the prospective study were shipped at room temperature or frozen.

Sequenced sample: PBMCs or T cells enriched from blood (not recorded which). The chain was built from TRBV20-1 and TRBJ1-2, and perhaps TRBD1 as D gene, on 5 matching bases. This sequence originates from a human donor in a cohort exposed to, infected with or recovered from COVID-19 (not recorded which). The donor label of this sample is uncertain. The DNA is as follows: TGCAGTGCTGCACAGGTTCATGGCTACACCTTC. It codes for CSAAQVHGYTF.